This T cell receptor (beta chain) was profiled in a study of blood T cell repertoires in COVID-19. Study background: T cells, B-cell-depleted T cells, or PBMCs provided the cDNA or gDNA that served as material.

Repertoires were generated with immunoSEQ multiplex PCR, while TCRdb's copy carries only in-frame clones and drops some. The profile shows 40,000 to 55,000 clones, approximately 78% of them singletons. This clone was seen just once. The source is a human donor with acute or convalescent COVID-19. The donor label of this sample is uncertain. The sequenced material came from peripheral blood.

The CDR3 loop is CASSFLGSSTYEQYF. The CDR3, as DNA: TGTGCCAGCAGCTTCCTAGGGAGTTCCACCTACGAGCAGTACTTC. The chain uses TRBV27 and TRBJ2-7; D is perhaps TRBD2 (5 bases). The CDR3 is made up of 15 amino acids. Trimming removed 6 bases from V and 2 bases from J, with 17 bases in between. Germline-derived CDR1 and CDR2 are MNHEY and SMNVEV (reference sequence).